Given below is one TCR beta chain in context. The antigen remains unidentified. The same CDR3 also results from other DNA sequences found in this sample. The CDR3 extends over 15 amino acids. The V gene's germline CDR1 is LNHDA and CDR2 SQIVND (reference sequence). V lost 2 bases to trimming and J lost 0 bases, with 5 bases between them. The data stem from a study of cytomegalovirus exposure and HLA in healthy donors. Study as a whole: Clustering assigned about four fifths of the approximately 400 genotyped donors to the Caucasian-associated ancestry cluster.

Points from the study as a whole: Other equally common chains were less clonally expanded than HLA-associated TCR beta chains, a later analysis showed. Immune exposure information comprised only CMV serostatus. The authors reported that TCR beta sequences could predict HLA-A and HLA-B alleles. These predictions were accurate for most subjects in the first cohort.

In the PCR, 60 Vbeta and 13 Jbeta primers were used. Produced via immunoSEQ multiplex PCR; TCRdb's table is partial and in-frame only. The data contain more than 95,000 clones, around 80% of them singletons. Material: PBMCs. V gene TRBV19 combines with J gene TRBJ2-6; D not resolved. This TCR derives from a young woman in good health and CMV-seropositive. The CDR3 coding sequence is TGTGCCAGTAGTATAAGTAGCTCTGGGGCCAACGTCCTGACTTTC. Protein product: CASSISSSGANVLTF. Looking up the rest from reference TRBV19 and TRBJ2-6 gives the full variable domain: DGGITQSPKYLFRKEGQNVTLSCEQNLNHDAMYWYRQDPGQGLRLIYYSQIVNDFQKGDIAEGYSVSREKKESFPLTVTSAQKNPTAFYLCASSISSSGANVLTFGAGSRLTVL.